Listed below are T cell receptor beta chains from one sample, sequenced in a study of response to subunit inactivated influenza vaccine. One entry per CDR3 protein results from TCRdb running MiXCR on the RT-PCR reads. Of roughly 570,000 distinct CDR3 sequences listed, 12% to 15% are singletons. The sample was PBMCs from blood, taken 12 days after vaccination. These receptors were taken from a man aged 45-65 years who received an inactivated influenza vaccine. Each CDR3 is given with its conserved first and last residue. D genes are given only for firm matches. Only part of the rows carry a size: once, few, many, or a class if the clone is expanded.

clone size	V gene	D gene	J gene	CDR3 DNA	CDR3 protein
many	TRBV7-2	NA	TRBJ2-7	TGTGCCAGCAGCTTAGCCCCCACAGGGTTGCTCCACGAGCAGTACTTC	CASSLAPTGLLHEQYF
NA	TRBV6-5	NA	TRBJ1-1	TGTGCCAGTGCTCCGAACACTGAAGCTTTCTTT	CASAPNTEAFF
NA	TRBV4-3	TRBD2	TRBJ2-1	TGCGCCAGCAGCCAAGCGTCCAGCGGGGGTTATTCCTACAATGAGCAGTTCTTC	CASSQASSGGYSYNEQFF
few	TRBV10-3	NA	TRBJ1-4	TGTGCCATCACTGACATACGGGATGAAAAACTGTTTTTT	CAITDIRDEKLFF
NA	TRBV11-2	TRBD1	TRBJ2-7	TGTGCCAGCAGCACAGACTCATCCGGGACAGTAAACTACGAGCAGTACTTC	CASSTDSSGTVNYEQYF
few	TRBV5-1	NA	TRBJ1-1	TGCGCCAGCAGCTTGGGGTCCTTGCTGGACACTGAAGCTTTCTTT	CASSLGSLLDTEAFF
few	TRBV20-1	TRBD1	TRBJ1-2	TGCAGTGCACCTACAGGGGCTGGGAACTATGGCTACACCTTC	CSAPTGAGNYGYTF
NA	TRBV29-1	TRBD2	TRBJ2-3	TGCAGCCTTAGCGGGTTCACAGATACGCAGTATTTT	CSLSGFTDTQYF
few	TRBV12-3/TRBV12-4	TRBD1	TRBJ2-7	TGTGCCAGCAGTCGACAGGGTATTTTCGCCTACGAGCAGTACTTC	CASSRQGIFAYEQYF
NA	TRBV7-7	TRBD2	TRBJ2-7	TGTGCCAGCAGCTCCACTAGCGGGGGCTGGGGGATGAAGCAGTACTTC	CASSSTSGGWGMKQYF
many	TRBV5-1	TRBD1	TRBJ2-5	TGCGCCAGCACCCCGACAGGGGGCAGGGAGGAGACCCAGTACTTC	CASTPTGGREETQYF
NA	TRBV20-1	TRBD2	TRBJ2-7	TGCAGTGCTAGATCCGGCGGGAGGTGGGGAGAGCAGTACTTC	CSARSGGRWGEQYF
NA	TRBV9	TRBD1	TRBJ2-6	TGTGCCAGCAGCTCTCGACAGGGGCTCTACTCTGGGGCCAACGTCCTGACTTTC	CASSSRQGLYSGANVLTF
NA	TRBV15	NA	TRBJ2-1	TGTGCCACCAGTTCGGAGGCGCGGGGCCTAGGTGAGCAGTTCTTC	CATSSEARGLGEQFF
NA	TRBV4-3	NA	TRBJ2-3	TGCGCCAGCAGCCAAGGGGACACAAACACAGATACGCAGTATTTT	CASSQGDTNTDTQYF
few	TRBV7-9	NA	TRBJ2-7	TGTGCCAGCAGCACGACCCCCTACGAGCAGTACTTC	CASSTTPYEQYF
NA	TRBV5-1	NA	TRBJ2-1	TGCGCCAGCAGCTTGGGACAGTGGAGCTCCTACAATGAGCAGTTCTTC	CASSLGQWSSYNEQFF
NA	TRBV12-3/TRBV12-4	NA	TRBJ1-2	TGTGCCAGCAGTTTTAACAGGGCGGGAGGCTACACCTTC	CASSFNRAGGYTF
few	TRBV7-8	TRBD1	TRBJ1-5	TGTGCCAGCACCCTAGACAGGGGGTTTCAGCCCCAGCATTTT	CASTLDRGFQPQHF
few	TRBV20-1	NA	TRBJ2-5	TGCAGTGCTAGTTTGGGTCCTTACCAAGAGACCCAGTACTTC	CSASLGPYQETQYF
NA	TRBV12-5	TRBD1	TRBJ2-3	TGTGCTAGTGGCCCGGGGACAGGGACCACAGATACGCAGTATTTT	CASGPGTGTTDTQYF
few	TRBV5-1	TRBD2	TRBJ2-2	TGCGCCAGCAGCTCCGGGACTAGTCTTTTCCCCGGGGAGCTGTTTTTT	CASSSGTSLFPGELFF
many	TRBV29-1	NA	TRBJ2-1	TGCAGCGTTCGCCAGTCCTACAATGAGCAGTTCTTC	CSVRQSYNEQFF
once	TRBV7-9	NA	TRBJ2-1	TGTGCCAGCAGGCAAACGTTTCAGGAGGGGAATGAGCAGTTCTTC	CASRQTFQEGNEQFF
many	TRBV5-1	TRBD1	TRBJ2-7	TGCGCCAGCAGCCCCCGACAGGGGGGATACGAGCAGTACTTC	CASSPRQGGYEQYF
many	TRBV12-3/TRBV12-4	TRBD2	TRBJ2-7	TGTGCCAGCAGGGGGACTAGCGGATACGAGCAGTACTTC	CASRGTSGYEQYF
few	TRBV28	TRBD1	TRBJ2-3	TGTGCCAGCAGATCTCCGACAGGGGCCGGGACAGATACGCAGTATTTT	CASRSPTGAGTDTQYF
NA	TRBV4-2	NA	TRBJ2-1	TGTGCCAGCAGCCAAGATGAGGGACTGAGCTCCTACAATGAGCAGTTCTTC	CASSQDEGLSSYNEQFF
few	TRBV20-1	NA	TRBJ2-5	TGCAGTGCTGAGCCCGGGCGAGAGACCCAGTACTTC	CSAEPGRETQYF
NA	TRBV11-1	NA	TRBJ2-1	TGTGCCAGCAGCTTAGCCGCGACCCCAATAGAGCAGTTCTTC	CASSLAATPIEQFF
NA	TRBV24-1	TRBD1	TRBJ2-1	TGTGCCACCAGTGATCCCGTGACAGGGGGCGCGAAAGATGAGCAGTTCTTC	CATSDPVTGGAKDEQFF
NA	TRBV4-3	TRBD2	TRBJ2-1	TGCGCCAGCAGCCAAAGTGGGGGGGGTAACAATGAGCAGTTCTTC	CASSQSGGGNNEQFF
many	TRBV20-1	NA	TRBJ2-1	TGCAGTGCTAGAGTCCTAGGGAGGAGCTCCTACAATGAGCAGTTCTTC	CSARVLGRSSYNEQFF
few	TRBV5-6	NA	TRBJ1-6	TGTGCCAGCAGGACATGGGATAATTCACCCCTCCACTTT	CASRTWDNSPLHF
few	TRBV5-6	NA	TRBJ1-2	TGTGCCAGCAGCGCCGACAGGACTAACTATGGCTACACCTTC	CASSADRTNYGYTF
NA	TRBV20-1	NA	TRBJ2-7	TGCAGTGCCCAGAGGGGGACCCCTCCCTACGAGCAGTACTTC	CSAQRGTPPYEQYF
few	TRBV24-1	NA	TRBJ2-7	TGTGCCACCGGGCGGGACGGGTCCTACGAGCAGTACTTC	CATGRDGSYEQYF
many	TRBV12-3/TRBV12-4	TRBD1	TRBJ2-2	TGTGCCAGCAGGGGGACAGGGAACACCGGGGAGCTGTTTTTT	CASRGTGNTGELFF
few	TRBV20-1	NA	TRBJ2-3	TGCAGTGCTAGAGAAGTGCTAGGACAGAGTGGCTACCAAGATACGCAGTATTTT	CSAREVLGQSGYQDTQYF
NA	TRBV3-1	NA	TRBJ2-4	TGTGCCAGCAGCCAAGATAGTGCGAGGCTAGCCAAAAACATTCAGTACTTC	CASSQDSARLAKNIQYF
few	TRBV5-1	TRBD1	TRBJ2-2	TGCGCCAGCAGCTCCAGGACAGGCTCTCCCGGGGAGCTGTTTTTT	CASSSRTGSPGELFF
few	TRBV6-5	NA	TRBJ2-3	TGTGCCAGCAGTTATAGCGGAGGGGGTACGCAGTATTTT	CASSYSGGGTQYF
NA	TRBV18	NA	TRBJ1-1	TGTGCCAGTAACCCCGCGGTGGGGACTGAAGCTTTCTTT	CASNPAVGTEAFF
few	TRBV5-1	TRBD1	TRBJ2-1	TGCGCCAGCAGCACGGGACAGGTTGGATTGGGGTGGATCTTC	CASSTGQVGLGWIF
NA	TRBV5-1	TRBD2	TRBJ2-5	TGCGCCAGCAGCCCCCAACTAGCGGGAGGTGAGACCCAGTACTTC	CASSPQLAGGETQYF
many	TRBV24-1	TRBD1	TRBJ2-3	TGTGCCACCAGCGTGGGACAGTTTGGCACAGATACGCAGTATTTT	CATSVGQFGTDTQYF
NA	TRBV28	TRBD2	TRBJ2-5	TGTGCCAGCAGTTCCAATCCGGGACTAGCGAGAGAGACCCAGTACTTC	CASSSNPGLARETQYF
few	TRBV29-1	NA	TRBJ1-1	TGCAGCGTTTGGTACGCTCCCTCTACTGAAGCTTTCTTT	CSVWYAPSTEAFF
NA	TRBV10-3	TRBD2	TRBJ2-1	TGTGCCATCAGTAGCGGGAGCTACAATGAGCAGTTCTTC	CAISSGSYNEQFF
NA	TRBV29-1	NA	TRBJ1-1	TGCAGCGCCGGGACCACTGAAGCTTTCTTT	CSAGTTEAFF
NA	TRBV20-1	NA	TRBJ2-3	TGCAGTGCTGCGAAGGGGGGTAGCACAGATACGCAGTATTTT	CSAAKGGSTDTQYF
few	TRBV11-2	NA	TRBJ2-1	TGTGCCAGCAGCTCCTTGAATATGGATGAGCAGTTCTTC	CASSSLNMDEQFF
few	TRBV6-6	NA	TRBJ2-7	TGTGCCAGCAGTGGAGGGGTGGAGCAGTACTTC	CASSGGVEQYF
NA	TRBV25-1	NA	TRBJ2-1	TGTGCCAGCAGTGTGCAGGGACGGGGTGAGCAGTTCTTC	CASSVQGRGEQFF
few	TRBV7-8	NA	TRBJ2-6	TGTGCCAGCAGACACGTATCTGGGGCCAACGTCCTGACTTTC	CASRHVSGANVLTF
few	TRBV18	TRBD1	TRBJ2-7	TGTGCCAGCTCACAAAGACAGGGGGCTTTTTACGAGCAGTACTTC	CASSQRQGAFYEQYF